This T cell receptor (beta chain) was recovered during a study of blood T cell repertoires in COVID-19. V gave up 6 bases and J gave up 5 bases; unmatched junction bases: 10. CDR3 length equals 14 residues. Per germline, CDR1 MNHEY and CDR2 SVGEGT. The assay was immunoSEQ multiplex PCR, and TCRdb's table has in-frame clones only and misses some. Of 200,000 to 300,000 clones listed, about 82% were seen once; the top ten hold over 2%. The sequence derives from a woman aged 45-65 years who had recovered from COVID-19. V gene TRBV6-2 or TRBV6-3 combines with J gene TRBJ2-7, with TRBD1 matching over 7 bases. The sample taken for sequencing was PBMCs or T cells enriched from blood (not recorded which). CDR3 sequence reads: CASSDQGVIHEQYF. For the CDR3, the DNA is TGTGCCAGCAGCGACCAGGGGGTGATCCACGAGCAGTACTTC.